Below are 2 T cell receptor beta chains sequenced from a single sample in a study of cytomegalovirus exposure and HLA in healthy donors. Profiling relied on immunoSEQ multiplex PCR, and the TCRdb table lists in-frame clones only, not all of them. Of about 98,000 clones in the sample, approximately 84% were seen once. The sequenced sample was PBMCs. These receptors were taken from a man aged 18 to 29 in good health and CMV-seropositive.

This chain links TRBV6-5 with TRBJ1-6; D may be TRBD1 (6 bases). The V gene's germline CDR1 is MNHEY and CDR2 SVGAGI. V lost 3 bases, J lost 10 bases, and 10 bases lay in between. The CDR3 consists of 13 residues. In nucleotides, the CDR3 is TGTGCCAGCAGTTATAGGGGGTACTCACCCCTCCACTTT. Translation gives CASSYRGYSPLHF.

This chain links TRBV15 with TRBJ1-3; D is ambiguous. The CDR3 is 17 residues long. V was shortened by 3 bases and J by 3 bases, with 18 bases between the two germline ends. The germline V gene has CDR1 LNHNV and CDR2 YYDKDF (reference sequence). CDR3 sequence (DNA): TGTGCCACCAGCAGTCCACCGCGCGGAGAGGATGGAAACACCATATATTTT. Protein: CATSSPPRGEDGNTIYF.